This TCR beta chain was recovered during a study of long-term antiretroviral therapy in people with HIV. Running of the v3.0 immunoSEQ assay took place at survey level. Sequencing used immunoSEQ multiplex PCR; TCRdb keeps in-frame clones, though not all of them. The sample records around 30,000 clones, over 75% being singletons. The source was unsorted PBMCs, collected 3 years after starting antiretroviral therapy. This sequence originates from a man in his forties with HIV.

The CDR3 DNA reads TGCAGCGTTGACATTATCGGTGGGCGCTACACCTTC. Its protein is CSVDIIGGRYTF. This chain connects TRBV29-1 to TRBJ1-2; the D is unclear. This CDR3 region has 12 residues. The germline V gene encodes CDR1 SQVTM and CDR2 ANQGSEA. The germline V and J ends were trimmed by 3 bases and 9 bases, with 14 bases remaining between them. The full variable domain, in which reference TRBV29-1 and TRBJ1-2 provide the parts outside the CDR3, is SAVISQKPSRDICQRGTSLTIQCQVDSQVTMMFWYRQQPGQSLTLIATANQGSEATYESGFVIDKFPISRPNLTFSTLTVSNMSPEDSSIYLCSVDIIGGRYTFGSGTRLTVV.